Listed below are T cell receptor beta chains from one sample, sequenced in a study of cytomegalovirus exposure and HLA in healthy donors. The table came from immunoSEQ multiplex PCR; TCRdb's copy has only in-frame clones and leaves some out. The repertoire holds 110,000 to 150,000 clones, with about 10% as singletons. The sequencing input was PBMCs. These receptors all come from a man aged 50-60 years in good health and CMV-seronegative. CDR3s include the opening cysteine and the closing phenylalanine or tryptophan.

v_gene: TRBV19; j_gene: TRBJ2-5; CDR3aa: CASSIIQGQETQYF
v_gene: TRBV6-5; j_gene: TRBJ2-7; CDR3aa: CASSVETKQYF
v_gene: TRBV15; j_gene: TRBJ1-5; CDR3aa: CATSRSDQPQHF
v_gene: TRBV5-1; j_gene: TRBJ2-3; CDR3aa: CASSPRGPADTQYF
v_gene: TRBV10-1; j_gene: TRBJ1-1; CDR3aa: CASSDDSYTGTFF
v_gene: TRBV6-5; j_gene: TRBJ1-4; CDR3aa: CASSYGGDGREKLFF
v_gene: TRBV6-5; j_gene: TRBJ2-5; CDR3aa: CASSYSRQGETQYF
v_gene: TRBV7-6; j_gene: TRBJ2-7; CDR3aa: CASSFSGTGLDEQYF
v_gene: TRBV5-1; j_gene: TRBJ1-2; CDR3aa: CASSLEDNQFYGYTF
v_gene: TRBV28; j_gene: TRBJ1-1; CDR3aa: CASRGGGEITEAFF
v_gene: TRBV7-2; j_gene: TRBJ2-7; CDR3aa: CASSPHSGIPYEQYF
v_gene: TRBV4-1; j_gene: TRBJ1-2; CDR3aa: CASSQDRGHGYTF
v_gene: TRBV18; j_gene: TRBJ1-1; CDR3aa: CASSPPGQGSEAFF
v_gene: TRBV5-6; j_gene: TRBJ2-7; CDR3aa: CASSEDRGDSYEQYF
v_gene: TRBV11-3; j_gene: TRBJ2-5; CDR3aa: CASSLGRVNSGTQYF
v_gene: TRBV11-2; j_gene: TRBJ2-1; CDR3aa: CASRYLGLADHNEQFF
v_gene: TRBV1; j_gene: TRBJ2-7; CDR3aa: CTSTPGWDFAYEQYF
v_gene: TRBV13; j_gene: TRBJ2-2; CDR3aa: CASSLGLANTGELFF
v_gene: TRBV11-2; j_gene: TRBJ2-3; CDR3aa: CASSLERGYTQYF
v_gene: TRBV7-9; j_gene: TRBJ2-3; CDR3aa: CASSLSQGADTQYF
v_gene: TRBV5-1; j_gene: .; CDR3aa: CASSLNGDSYEQYF
v_gene: TRBV30; j_gene: TRBJ1-1; CDR3aa: CAWRSGGGLNEAFF
v_gene: TRBV5-1; j_gene: TRBJ2-7; CDR3aa: CASSADRARSAQYF
v_gene: TRBV25-1; j_gene: TRBJ2-7; CDR3aa: CASSETRGQYF
v_gene: TRBV9; j_gene: TRBJ2-5; CDR3aa: CASSTHQETQYF
v_gene: TRBV5-6; j_gene: TRBJ2-5; CDR3aa: CASSQNPRGQETQYF
v_gene: TRBV5-1; j_gene: TRBJ2-1; CDR3aa: CASNFGTSPNNEQFF
v_gene: TRBV30; j_gene: TRBJ1-3; CDR3aa: CAWSQRTGLANTIYF
v_gene: TRBV2; j_gene: TRBJ1-6; CDR3aa: CASRSGTEKTPLHF
v_gene: TRBV29-1; j_gene: TRBJ1-5; CDR3aa: CSVTGTSGSPQHF
v_gene: TRBV27; j_gene: .; CDR3aa: CASRTGGLYEQYF
v_gene: TRBV30; j_gene: TRBJ1-3; CDR3aa: CAWNIGTGSGNTIYF
v_gene: TRBV7-3; j_gene: TRBJ1-1; CDR3aa: CASSQQGLEKAFF
v_gene: TRBV5-6; j_gene: TRBJ2-3; CDR3aa: CARSRDSTDKQYF
v_gene: TRBV5-5; j_gene: TRBJ2-7; CDR3aa: CASSFRQGYEQYF
v_gene: TRBV5-1; j_gene: TRBJ1-6; CDR3aa: CASSWTGGNNSPLHF
v_gene: TRBV7-9; j_gene: TRBJ1-5; CDR3aa: CASSLTGTGKYSNQPQHF
v_gene: TRBV28; j_gene: TRBJ1-1; CDR3aa: CASSKSGGNTEAFF